The T cell receptor beta chain described here comes from a study of blood T cell repertoires in COVID-19. Method: immunoSEQ multiplex PCR; TCRdb's copy keeps in-frame clones and lacks some. The repertoire holds 11,000 to 15,000 clones, less than 95% seen once, with over 7.5% in the top ten. The CDR3 is made up of 16 amino acids. Germline CDR1 SGHNT, CDR2 YENEEA. The ends lost 3 bases at V and 4 bases at J; junction bases unmatched: 3. The material sequenced was peripheral blood. The V call is TRBV11-3, the J call TRBJ2-1; 13 bases are a match to TRBD2. This receptor was identified in a human donor in a cohort sampled during active COVID-19. The CDR3 here is CASSFELAGGYNEQFF. The CDR3 DNA sequence: TGTGCCAGCAGCTTCGAACTAGCGGGGGGGTACAATGAGCAGTTCTTC.